The rows below give T cell receptor beta chains drawn from one sample of a study of identical twins. TCRdb used MiXCR to reprocess the 5' RACE reads, holding one entry per CDR3 protein. Of 400,000 or so distinct CDR3 sequences in the sample, 9% were seen once. The material sequenced was naive T cells sorted from blood. The receptor source for this set is a woman aged 45-65 years in good health. Both conserved end residues are part of each CDR3. A D gene is named only where the DNA matches it firmly. The size field is filled for only some rows; it gives once, few, many or a size class.

j_call d_call v_call clone_size cdr3_aa cdr3_nt
TRBJ2-2 - TRBV7-6 few CASSSPSGQNTGELFF TGTGCCAGCAGCTCGCCTTCGGGCCAGAACACCGGGGAGCTGTTTTTT
TRBJ1-1 - TRBV11-3 - CASSSPGGAREAFF TGTGCCAGCAGCTCCCCTGGGGGGGCCAGGGAAGCTTTCTTT
TRBJ2-1 TRBD1 TRBV7-8 - CASSDRGGRAYNEQFF TGTGCCAGCAGTGACCGAGGGGGCCGCGCTTACAATGAGCAGTTCTTC
TRBJ2-1 TRBD2 TRBV20-1 many CSAPTSGRYNEQFF TGCAGTGCGCCAACTAGCGGGAGGTACAATGAGCAGTTCTTC
TRBJ2-1 - TRBV11-2 - CASKTRFDEQFF TGTGCCAGCAAAACTAGGTTCGATGAGCAGTTCTTC
TRBJ1-1 TRBD1 TRBV20-1 few CSARGTGGSKAFF TGCAGTGCTAGAGGGACAGGGGGCAGTAAAGCTTTCTTT
TRBJ2-2 - TRBV5-1 many CASSLEYTGELFF TGCGCCAGCAGCTTGGAATACACCGGGGAGCTGTTTTTT
TRBJ2-7 - TRBV6-5 - CASSYSPGHLYEQYF TGTGCCAGCAGTTATAGCCCGGGACACTTATACGAGCAGTACTTC
TRBJ1-1 TRBD1 TRBV10-3 - CAIRGTGLENTEAFF TGTGCCATCAGGGGGACAGGCCTGGAGAACACTGAAGCTTTCTTT
TRBJ2-3 TRBD2 TRBV5-1 - CASSYGLAGPDTQYF TGCGCCAGCAGCTACGGACTAGCGGGACCAGATACGCAGTATTTT
TRBJ2-1 TRBD2 TRBV24-1 few CATSDGLAHEQFF TGTGCCACCAGTGATGGACTAGCGCATGAGCAGTTCTTC
TRBJ1-2 - TRBV7-3 few CASSRGSDGYTF TGTGCCAGCAGCCGGGGTTCTGATGGCTACACCTTC
TRBJ2-1 - TRBV7-3 few CASSSLGGVGDNEQFF TGTGCCAGCAGCTCCCTTGGGGGAGTGGGCGACAATGAGCAGTTCTTC
TRBJ2-1 - TRBV7-3 once CASSSKGGESSYNEQFF TGTGCCAGCAGCTCCAAGGGGGGCGAGAGCTCCTACAATGAGCAGTTCTTC
TRBJ2-5 TRBD1 TRBV7-9 - CASIRTGVGETQYF TGTGCCAGCATCCGGACAGGGGTTGGAGAGACCCAGTACTTC
TRBJ1-3 - TRBV5-1 few CASSVSSSGNTIYF TGCGCCAGCAGCGTCAGCAGCTCTGGAAACACCATATATTTT
TRBJ2-1 TRBD1 TRBV23-1 few CASSQSAGQGNYNEQFF TGCGCCAGCAGTCAATCCGCAGGACAGGGCAACTACAATGAGCAGTTCTTC
TRBJ2-1 TRBD2 TRBV4-1 few CASSQSFSGRAGNEQFF TGCGCCAGCAGCCAATCCTTCAGCGGGAGGGCCGGCAATGAGCAGTTCTTC
TRBJ2-1 TRBD2 TRBV6-5 many CASRLGLAGNNEQFF TGTGCCAGCAGACTAGGACTAGCGGGAAACAATGAGCAGTTCTTC
TRBJ2-4 - TRBV29-1 - CSVEEPLRAGIAKNIQYF TGCAGCGTTGAAGAGCCCCTGAGGGCAGGGATAGCCAAAAACATTCAGTACTTC
TRBJ2-5 - TRBV27 - CASSLDGHQETQYF TGTGCCAGCAGTTTGGACGGCCACCAAGAGACCCAGTACTTC
TRBJ2-1 TRBD2 TRBV12-5 - CASAPLAGVGNEQFF TGTGCTAGTGCCCCACTAGCGGGAGTTGGCAATGAGCAGTTCTTC
TRBJ2-1 TRBD2 TRBV25-1 few CASSKRESTKNEQFF TGTGCCAGCTCCAAGCGGGAGAGTACGAAAAATGAGCAGTTCTTC
TRBJ2-4 - TRBV3-1 - CASSDSGWENIQYF TGTGCCAGCAGCGATTCCGGGTGGGAAAACATTCAGTACTTC
TRBJ2-7 TRBD1 TRBV6-5 - CASSWGQGDYEQYF TGTGCCAGCAGTTGGGGACAGGGAGACTACGAGCAGTACTTC
TRBJ1-2 TRBD1 TRBV27 many CASSLGTGAAYGYTF TGTGCCAGCAGTTTAGGGACAGGGGCAGCCTATGGCTACACCTTC
TRBJ1-3 - TRBV5-6 - CASTRGGGNTIYF TGTGCCAGCACTCGGGGAGGAGGAAACACCATATATTTT
TRBJ2-1 TRBD1 TRBV6-9 few CASNARDSYPSSYNEQFF TGTGCCAGCAACGCCCGGGACAGCTATCCTAGCTCCTACAATGAGCAGTTCTTC
TRBJ2-3 TRBD2 TRBV5-6 - CASSLVAGDPTDTQYF TGTGCCAGCAGCTTGGTAGCGGGAGACCCCACAGATACGCAGTATTTT
TRBJ2-5 TRBD2 TRBV29-1 few CSVVPTAAASGQETQYF TGCAGCGTTGTTCCCACTGCGGCGGCTAGCGGCCAAGAGACCCAGTACTTC
TRBJ1-2 - TRBV9 few CASSVGGGFNYGYTF TGTGCCAGCAGCGTAGGGGGGGGATTTAACTATGGCTACACCTTC
TRBJ2-2 - TRBV5-1 few CASSLDRTLNTGELFF TGCGCCAGCAGCTTGGATAGGACACTGAACACCGGGGAGCTGTTTTTT
TRBJ2-3 - TRBV9 few CASSVGWEEADTQYF TGTGCCAGCAGCGTAGGATGGGAGGAGGCAGATACGCAGTATTTT
TRBJ1-1 - TRBV5-1 few CASSLGSVNTEAFF TGCGCCAGCAGCTTGGGGTCGGTGAACACTGAAGCTTTCTTT
TRBJ2-3 - TRBV29-1 many CSVIADTQYF TGCAGCGTTATTGCAGATACGCAGTATTTT
TRBJ2-7 TRBD2 TRBV5-5 many CASSSLADYEQYF TGTGCCAGCAGCTCTCTAGCGGACTACGAGCAGTACTTC
TRBJ1-1 TRBD1 TRBV29-1 many CSVHTGVAFF TGCAGCGTGCACACAGGGGTCGCTTTCTTT
TRBJ2-2 - TRBV3-1 many CASSQVGSNTGELFF TGTGCCAGCAGCCAAGTGGGGTCAAACACCGGGGAGCTGTTTTTT